The present entry profiles one T cell receptor (beta chain) with its context. Its cognate antigen is unknown. This sample is drawn from a study of monozygotic twins with inflammatory bowel disease. TCRdb reprocessed the 5' RACE reads and keeps a single row for each CDR3 protein, giving no DNA. Found here are 110,000 to 150,000 distinct CDR3 sequences; the top ten clones hold 1.2%. Donors each gave approximately 2.6 ml of blood. The CDR3 is made up of 15 amino acids. CDR1 is LNHDA and CDR2 is SQIVND in the germline V gene (reference sequence). General study findings and limits: The existence of one strong signal or clonotype linked to IBD lacked support. Possibly because of limited power, concordant and discordant twins showed no difference in repertoire similarity. Clonotypes shared with others were fewer in IBD patients than in healthy twins, especially with disease activity.

Sample: blood. The source of this sequence is a human donor with ulcerative colitis or Crohn's disease, or a healthy co-twin of an affected twin (not recorded which). The V gene is TRBV19, the J gene TRBJ1-1; TCRdb's D call, TRBD1, is unchecked because there is no DNA. The CDR3: CASIGPGTVNTEAFF.